This TCR beta chain was captured by sequencing in a study of T cells in Graves' hyperthyroidism and ophthalmopathy. CDR1 is SGHVS and CDR2 is FQNEAQ in the germline V gene. Trimming took 5 bases from V and 5 from J, leaving 15 bases between them. The CDR3 extends over 14 amino acids. There were TCR beta CDR3 regions amplified from RNA transcripts. HTBI primers were used for first-round RT-PCR of the TCR CDR3. TCRdb re-derived calls from the multiplex PCR reads in MiXCR, one entry per CDR3 protein. The repertoire holds about 320,000 distinct CDR3 sequences, with approximately 17% as singletons. Exclusions: uncontrolled infection, other autoimmune disease, pregnancy, lactation. PBMCs were sourced from more than 9 ml fresh peripheral blood. In the case of this clonotype: Its target is unknown. A much bigger clone sits one base away, suggesting this may be a read error.

Study-wide findings and caveats: In blood, most of the thyroid clonotypes expanded above 0.001 were also present. For ophthalmopathy, model prediction preceded onset by a median 6.5 months.

Sequencing was done on a sample of blood. V and J are TRBV7-8 and TRBJ2-5, with D perhaps TRBD2 (6 bases). This clonotype was obtained from a man aged 30 to 39 with Graves' hyperthyroidism. CDR3 amino acids: CASSPRGAVETQYF. CDR3 nucleotide sequence: TGTGCCAGCAGCCCCCGCGGGGCAGTTGAGACCCAGTACTTC.